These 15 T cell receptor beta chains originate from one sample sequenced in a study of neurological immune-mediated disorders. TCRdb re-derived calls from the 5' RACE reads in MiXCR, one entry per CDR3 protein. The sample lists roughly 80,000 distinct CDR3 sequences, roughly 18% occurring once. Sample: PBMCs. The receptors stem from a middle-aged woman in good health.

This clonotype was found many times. In DNA form, the CDR3 reads TGTGCCAGCAGCTTAACCCGGGTGGGACCCGGTGGTGAGCAGTACTTC. It is translated as CASSLTRVGPGGEQYF. The chain has TRBV5-6 and TRBJ2-7, with D possibly being TRBD1 or TRBD2 (5 bases each). This CDR3 has 16 residues. V lost 2 bases and J 7 bases, leaving 22 bases between the germline ends. Germline V lookup: CDR1 SGHDT, CDR2 YYEEEE. The variable domain in full, with the rest retrieved from reference TRBV5-6 and TRBJ2-7, is DAGVTQSPTHLIKTRGQQVTLRCSPKSGHDTVSWYQQALGQGPQFIFQYYEEEERQRGNFPDRFSGHQFPNYSSELNVNALLLGDSALYLCASSLTRVGPGGEQYFGPGTRLTVT.

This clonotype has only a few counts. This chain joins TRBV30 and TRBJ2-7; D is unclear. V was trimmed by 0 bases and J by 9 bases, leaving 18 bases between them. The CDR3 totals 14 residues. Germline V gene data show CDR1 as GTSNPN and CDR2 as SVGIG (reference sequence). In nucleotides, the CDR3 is TGTGCCTGGAGTGTAAGGCTTGGCAGACAAGGGCAGTACTTC. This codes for CAWSVRLGRQGQYF.

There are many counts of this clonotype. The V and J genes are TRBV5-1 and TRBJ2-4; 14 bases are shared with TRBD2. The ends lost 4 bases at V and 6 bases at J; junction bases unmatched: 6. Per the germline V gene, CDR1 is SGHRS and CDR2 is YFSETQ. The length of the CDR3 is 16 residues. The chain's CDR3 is CASSTTTSGGGNIQYF. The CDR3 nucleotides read TGCGCCAGCAGCACAACGACTAGCGGGGGGGGAAACATTCAGTACTTC.

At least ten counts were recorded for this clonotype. The CDR3 nucleotides read TGTGCCAGCAGTTTCCGGACTACCACAGATACGCAGTATTTT. Translating gives CASSFRTTTDTQYF. This sequence joins TRBV28 and TRBJ2-3, with D possibly TRBD2 on 6 matching bases. Per the germline V gene, CDR1 is MDHEN and CDR2 is SYDVKM. V was cut by 3 bases and J by 2 bases, with 9 bases left in between. CDR3 length: 14 residues.

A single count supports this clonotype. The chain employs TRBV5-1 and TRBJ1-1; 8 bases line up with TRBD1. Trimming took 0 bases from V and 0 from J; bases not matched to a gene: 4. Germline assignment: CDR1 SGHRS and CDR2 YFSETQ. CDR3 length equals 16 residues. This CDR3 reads CASSLGAGGMNTEAFF. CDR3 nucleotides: TGCGCCAGCAGCTTGGGCGCAGGGGGCATGAACACTGAAGCTTTCTTT. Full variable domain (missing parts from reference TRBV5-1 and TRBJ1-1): KAGVTQTPRYLIKTRGQQVTLSCSPISGHRSVSWYQQTPGQGLQFLFEYFSETQRNKGNFPGRFSGRQFSNSRSEMNVSTLELGDSALYLCASSLGAGGMNTEAFFGQGTRLTVV.

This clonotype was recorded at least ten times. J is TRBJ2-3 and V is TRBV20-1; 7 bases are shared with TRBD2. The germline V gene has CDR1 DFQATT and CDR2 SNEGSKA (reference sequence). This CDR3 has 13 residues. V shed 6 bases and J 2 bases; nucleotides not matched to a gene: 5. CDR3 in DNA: TGCAGTGCCTCAGCGGGGCCCACAGATACGCAGTATTTT. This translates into CSASAGPTDTQYF.

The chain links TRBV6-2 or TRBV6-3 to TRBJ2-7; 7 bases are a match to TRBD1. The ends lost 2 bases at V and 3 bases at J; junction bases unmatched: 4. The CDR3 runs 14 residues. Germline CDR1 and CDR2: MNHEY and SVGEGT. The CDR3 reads CASSYIPGGYEQYV. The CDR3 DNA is TGTGCCAGCAGTTACATACCAGGGGGCTACGAGCAGTACGTC.

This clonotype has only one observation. The chain's CDR3 is CASRPAGGPGEQFF. CDR3 sequence (DNA): TGTGCCAGCAGGCCAGCGGGGGGGCCGGGTGAGCAGTTCTTC. The V and J genes are TRBV9 and TRBJ2-1; 10 bases are shared with TRBD2. Unmatched junction bases numbered 8, after V lost 5 bases and J lost 9 bases. Germline CDR1 is SGDLS and CDR2 is YYNGEE. The CDR3 has 14 residues.

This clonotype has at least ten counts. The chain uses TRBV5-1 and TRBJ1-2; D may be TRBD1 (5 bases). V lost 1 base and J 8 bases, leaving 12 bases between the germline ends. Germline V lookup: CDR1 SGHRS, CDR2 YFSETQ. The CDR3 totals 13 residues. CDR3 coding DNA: TGCGCCAGCAGCTTGTACGGGGGGGAAGGCTACACCTTC. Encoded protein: CASSLYGGEGYTF.

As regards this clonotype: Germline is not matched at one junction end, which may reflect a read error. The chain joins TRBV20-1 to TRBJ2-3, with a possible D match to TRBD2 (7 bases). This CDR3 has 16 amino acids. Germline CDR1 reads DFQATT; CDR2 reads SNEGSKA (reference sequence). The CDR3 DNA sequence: TGCAGTGCTATAGCCCCCGGGGGGCCCGGCACAGATAAGCAGTATTTT. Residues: CSAIAPGGPGTDKQYF.

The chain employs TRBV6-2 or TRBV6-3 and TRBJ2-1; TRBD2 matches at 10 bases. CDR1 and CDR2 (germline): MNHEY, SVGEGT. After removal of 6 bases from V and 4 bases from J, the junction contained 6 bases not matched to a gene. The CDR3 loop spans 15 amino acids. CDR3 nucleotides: TGTGCCAGCAGGAGTAGCGGGAGGTCTTACAATGAGCAGTTCTTC. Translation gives CASRSSGRSYNEQFF.

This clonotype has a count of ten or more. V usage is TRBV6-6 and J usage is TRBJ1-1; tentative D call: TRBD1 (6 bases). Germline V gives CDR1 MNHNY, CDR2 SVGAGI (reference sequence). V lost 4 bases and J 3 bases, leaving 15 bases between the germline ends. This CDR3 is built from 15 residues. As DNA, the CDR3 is TGTGCCAGCAGTTGGGGGCGTCATACGGACACTGAAGCTTTCTTT. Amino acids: CASSWGRHTDTEAFF.

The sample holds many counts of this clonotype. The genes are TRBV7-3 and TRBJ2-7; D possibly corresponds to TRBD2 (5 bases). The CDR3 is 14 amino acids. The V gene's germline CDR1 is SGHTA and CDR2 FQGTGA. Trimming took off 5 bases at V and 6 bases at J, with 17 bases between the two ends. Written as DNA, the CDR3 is TGTGCCAGCAGCAGGACGGAGACTACCCGCGAGCAGTACGTC. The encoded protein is CASSRTETTREQYV.

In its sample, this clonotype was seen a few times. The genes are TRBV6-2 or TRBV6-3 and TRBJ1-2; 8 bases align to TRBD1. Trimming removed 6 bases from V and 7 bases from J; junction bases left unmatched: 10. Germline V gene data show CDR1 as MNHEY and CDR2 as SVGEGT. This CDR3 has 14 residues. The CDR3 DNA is TGTGCCAGCAGCTACACACCCGACAGGGGTGGCTACACCTTC. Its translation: CASSYTPDRGGYTF.

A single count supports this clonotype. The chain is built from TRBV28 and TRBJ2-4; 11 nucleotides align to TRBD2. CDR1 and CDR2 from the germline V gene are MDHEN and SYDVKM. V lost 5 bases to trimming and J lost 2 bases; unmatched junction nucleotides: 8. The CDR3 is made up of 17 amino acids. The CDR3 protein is CASSAPGTSGSKNIQYF. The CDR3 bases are TGTGCCAGCAGTGCCCCCGGGACTAGCGGCTCCAAAAACATTCAGTACTTC.